This TCR beta chain was identified during a study of spatial heterogeneity in lung cancer. Looking at the study overall: More than 8.5 raw reads, on average, carried each unique TCR and UMI combination. Findings of the study overall: Resection blood, more than follow-up blood, showed ubiquitous expanded tumor TCRs.

This clonotype has a handful of counts. Its target is not known. The V and J ends lost 6 bases and 9 bases, in that order; junction bases with no gene match: 8. Germline CDR1 and CDR2: ENHRY and SYGVKD. This CDR3 comprises 14 residues. TCRdb passed the 5' RACE reads through MiXCR, listing each CDR3 protein once. The repertoire holds about 94,000 distinct CDR3 sequences, approximately 19% seen once, with around a fifth in the top ten. The time point was: blood at routine non-recurrence follow-up after resection. Tumor, nontumor lung or frozen PBMC supplied whole RNA, sequenced without sorting. The genes are TRBV10-3 and TRBJ1-6, with 7 bases aligning to TRBD1. Sequencing was performed on PBMCs, taken at follow-up. This TCR came from a male donor with early-stage non-small cell lung cancer. The CDR3 loop is CAIRTGSSGSPLHF. CDR3 nucleotides: TGTGCCATCAGGACAGGGTCCTCGGGTTCACCCCTCCACTTT.